Below, 12 T cell receptor beta chains from the same sample are listed, as sequenced in a study of blood T cell repertoires in COVID-19. TCRdb's copy holds only in-frame clones and misses some; the assay was immunoSEQ multiplex PCR. The sample shows more than 85,000 clones, around nine tenths of them seen only once. Sequencing input: peripheral blood. The receptors derive from a woman between 50 and 59 years old with acute or convalescent COVID-19.

The chain couples TRBV6-4 to TRBJ1-1, with D maybe TRBD1 (5 bases). The V gene lost 10 bases and the J gene lost 2 bases, with 14 bases spanning the gap. In germline, CDR1 is MRHNA, CDR2 SNTAGT. The CDR3 is made up of 13 amino acids. The CDR3 protein is CATSTEINTEAFF. The CDR3 bases are TGTGCCACGTCGACAGAGATCAACACTGAAGCTTTCTTT.

This chain links TRBV7-9 with TRBJ2-3; D may be TRBD1 (7 bases). This CDR3 has 15 amino acids. Germline lookup yields CDR1 SEHNR and CDR2 FQNEAQ (reference sequence). Between the trimmed V and J ends, which lost 5 bases and 4 bases, there was a span of 16 bases. The CDR3 sequence is CASSRRDSQADTQYF. The CDR3 DNA reads TGTGCCAGCAGCCGGCGGGACAGCCAGGCAGATACGCAGTATTTT.

This chain uses TRBV25-1 with TRBJ2-1; the D gene is possibly TRBD2 (5 bases). Germline V gene data show CDR1 as MGHDK and CDR2 as SYGVNS. The V end was cut by 6 bases, the J end by 4 bases, with 13 bases between. This CDR3 contains 14 residues. Written as DNA, the CDR3 is TGTGCCAGCAGCGAGATGGACTCATACAATGAGCAGTTCTTC. Translated: CASSEMDSYNEQFF.

The chain employs TRBV28 and TRBJ1-6; no reliable D call. The CDR3 runs 14 residues. V lost 2 bases and J lost 4, with 6 bases in between. CDR1 and CDR2 (germline): MDHEN, SYDVKM. The CDR3 sequence is CASSLRDYNSPLHF. In DNA, the CDR3 is TGTGCCAGCAGTTTACGGGATTATAATTCACCCCTCCACTTT.

CDR3 sequence reads: CSGRGANTGELFF. In nucleotides, the CDR3 is TGCAGCGGTCGGGGGGCTAACACCGGGGAGCTGTTTTTT. The chain links TRBV29-1 to TRBJ2-2, with a weak D call TRBD2 (7 bases). From germline, CDR1 is SQVTM and CDR2 ANQGSEA. The V end was cut by 7 bases, the J end by 2 bases, with 11 bases between. This CDR3 has 13 amino acids.

The chain is built from TRBV27 and TRBJ2-7; 7 nucleotides align to TRBD2. V dropped 2 bases and J dropped 4; count of bases not matched to a gene: 17. Germline-derived CDR1 and CDR2 are MNHEY and SMNVEV (reference sequence). The CDR3 loop spans 18 amino acids. As DNA, the CDR3 is TGTGCCAGCAGTTTAGAATACCCTGGAGGCGGGAGCTCATACGAGCAGTACTTC. It is translated as CASSLEYPGGGSSYEQYF.

The chain couples TRBV7-2 to TRBJ1-6; no clear D gene. V gave up 4 bases and J gave up 6 bases, with 7 bases separating them. The CDR3 extends over 13 amino acids. In germline, CDR1 is SGHTA, CDR2 FQGNSA. The CDR3: CASSYQINSPLHF. In DNA, the CDR3 is TGTGCCAGCAGCTACCAGATTAATTCACCCCTCCACTTT.

V usage is TRBV5-1 and J usage is TRBJ1-2; D might be TRBD1 (5 bases). Germline V gives CDR1 SGHRS, CDR2 YFSETQ. The CDR3 runs to 18 residues. Trimming pared 0 bases from V and 1 base from J, leaving 19 bases between. Written as DNA, the CDR3 is TGCGCCAGCAGCTTGGCCGTTGGGGCAAAACCTGATAACTATGGCTACACCTTC. Protein: CASSLAVGAKPDNYGYTF.

The V call is TRBV5-5, the J call TRBJ2-5, with D perhaps TRBD2 (6 bases). In germline, CDR1 is SGHKS, CDR2 YYEKEE (reference sequence). Trimming removed 2 bases from V and 1 base from J, with 15 bases in between. This CDR3 region has 16 residues. CDR3 DNA: TGTGCCAGCAGCTTTGGGGAGGCGCCGAGCCAAGAGACCCAGTACTTC. It codes for CASSFGEAPSQETQYF.

This chain links TRBV5-1 with TRBJ2-6; tentative D call: TRBD1 (6 bases). The V and J ends lost 4 bases and 4 bases respectively, with 15 bases between them. The CDR3 is made up of 16 amino acids. The germline V gene has CDR1 SGHRS and CDR2 YFSETQ. CDR3 in amino acids: CASSPYRVEGANVLTF. The DNA of the CDR3 is TGCGCCAGCAGCCCTTACAGGGTGGAAGGGGCCAACGTCCTGACTTTC.

This clone was seen a single time. The chain employs TRBV6-5 and TRBJ1-3, with D unresolved. Trimming took off 6 bases at V and 1 base at J, with 13 bases between the two ends. The CDR3 is made up of 15 amino acids. Germline lookup yields CDR1 MNHEY and CDR2 SVGAGI. In DNA form, the CDR3 reads TGTGCCAGCAGGAAAGAGCGGGAATCTGGAAACACCATATATTTT. This codes for CASRKERESGNTIYF.

CDR3 protein: CASSPKGAGEQYF. Written as DNA, the CDR3 is TGTGCCAGCTCCCCAAAGGGGGCGGGCGAGCAGTACTTC. The V gene is TRBV18, the J gene TRBJ2-7; 7 nucleotides match TRBD1. Losses at the gene ends were 6 bases for V and 6 bases for J; bases not matched to a gene: 8. The CDR3 spans 13 residues. Germline V lookup: CDR1 KGHSH, CDR2 LQKENI.